What follows are 30 T cell receptor beta chains derived from one specimen sequenced in a study of cytomegalovirus exposure and HLA in healthy donors. PCR employed 60 Vbeta and 13 Jbeta primers. Libraries were prepared by immunoSEQ multiplex PCR; TCRdb keeps only in-frame clonotypes and omits some of them. The sample consists of around 93,000 clones, about 78% of them appearing once. Sequenced material: PBMCs. Receptors were obtained from a middle-aged woman in good health and CMV-seronegative.

This chain connects TRBV13 to TRBJ2-1; maybe TRBD2 (6 bases). Germline CDR1 and CDR2: PRHDT and FYEKMQ (reference sequence). The germline V and J ends were trimmed by 4 bases and 0 bases, with 10 bases remaining between them. This CDR3 is 15 amino acids long. In nucleotides, the CDR3 is TGTGCCAGCAGCTCGGGGGAGAGCTCCTACAATGAGCAGTTCTTC. Residues: CASSSGESSYNEQFF. The full variable domain, rest sourced from reference TRBV13 and TRBJ2-1, is AAGVIQSPRHLIKEKRETATLKCYPIPRHDTVYWYQQGPGQDPQFLISFYEKMQSDKGSIPDRFSAQQFSDYHSELNMSSLELGDSALYFCASSSGESSYNEQFFGPGTRLTVL.

CDR3 DNA sequence: TGCGCCAGCAGCCACCTAGGGACAGTAAAAAACATTCAGTACTTC. It translates to CASSHLGTVKNIQYF. The chain carries TRBV4-1 and TRBJ2-4, with 7 positions matching TRBD1. CDR1 is MGHRA and CDR2 is YSYEKL in the germline V gene. The CDR3 length is 15 residues. The V gene end was trimmed by 3 bases and the J gene end by 4 bases; junction bases not matched to a gene: 6.

This clone has only a few counts. The CDR3 reads CASSDTGGGNTIYF. CDR3 sequence (DNA): TGTGCCAGCAGCGATACAGGGGGAGGAAACACCATATATTTT. V is TRBV11-2 and J is TRBJ1-3, with TRBD1 matching over 8 bases. With V trimmed by 5 bases and J by 4 bases, 4 bases remained unmatched. The CDR3 covers 14 residues. CDR1 and CDR2 from the germline V gene are SGHAT and FQNNGV.

This clone appeared a single time. The gene calls are TRBV15 and TRBJ1-5, with 8 positions matching TRBD1. V shed 7 bases and J 4 bases; nucleotides not matched to a gene: 9. The germline CDR1 and CDR2 sequences are LNHNV and YYDKDF (reference sequence). The CDR3 length is 15 residues. CDR3 region: CATKRVQGENQPQHF. Here the CDR3 DNA reads TGTGCCACCAAAAGAGTACAGGGGGAAAATCAGCCCCAGCATTTT.

This clone was recorded once. The rearrangement uses TRBV9 and TRBJ2-4; 9 bases match TRBD2. CDR1 is SGDLS and CDR2 is YYNGEE in the germline V gene. V was pared by 4 bases and J by 2 bases, with 4 bases of the junction left unmatched. The CDR3 is 15 amino acids. CDR3 nucleotide sequence: TGTGCCAGCAGCCGGCTAGCGGGACCCAAAAACATTCAGTACTTC. It is translated as CASSRLAGPKNIQYF.

This chain uses TRBV18 with TRBJ1-2, with 8 bases aligning to TRBD1. The germline CDR1 and CDR2 sequences are KGHSH and LQKENI. The V gene end was trimmed by 3 bases and the J gene end by 4 bases; junction bases not matched to a gene: 4. The CDR3 is made up of 14 amino acids. CDR3 bases: TGTGCCAGCTCACCGGGACAGGCCTCCTATGGCTACACCTTC. Its protein is CASSPGQASYGYTF.

For the CDR3, the DNA is TGCAGCGTTGGGACAGGGACAATCGAGCAGTACTTC. It codes for CSVGTGTIEQYF. The chain carries TRBV29-1 and TRBJ2-7, with 8 bases that match TRBD1. The germline CDR1 and CDR2 sequences are SQVTM and ANQGSEA. The V gene end was trimmed by 4 bases and the J gene end by 6 bases; junction bases not matched to a gene: 5. CDR3 length equals 12 residues.

The V gene is TRBV10-2, the J gene TRBJ1-4; D may be TRBD1 (6 bases). CDR3 length: 13 amino acids. Germline lookup yields CDR1 WSHSY and CDR2 SAAADI. V dropped 3 bases and J dropped 7 bases, with 9 bases sitting between them. The CDR3 DNA reads as TGCGCCAGCAGTGACAGGGGTGGTGAAAAACTGTTTTTT. This translates into CASSDRGGEKLFF.

The chain employs TRBV28 and TRBJ1-5; 9 nucleotides agree with TRBD1. This CDR3 contains 14 residues. V lost 9 bases, J lost 7 bases, and 10 bases stayed unmatched. CDR1 MDHEN and CDR2 SYDVKM come from the germline V gene. CDR3 nucleotides: TGTGCCAGTTTCGACAGGGGGAGCGTCCAGCCCCAGCATTTT. Translated, it gives CASFDRGSVQPQHF.

The chain joins TRBV19 to TRBJ2-5, with a possible D match to TRBD2 (5 bases). Deletions cut 1 base from V and 4 bases from J, with 10 bases between. The CDR3 runs to 14 residues. Germline V CDR1 and CDR2: LNHDA, SQIVND (reference sequence). CDR3 nucleotides: TGTGCCAGTAGTATAGGGCCCGCGGGAGAGACCCAGTACTTC. Its protein product is CASSIGPAGETQYF. The whole variable domain, remainder taken from reference TRBV19 and TRBJ2-5, is DGGITQSPKYLFRKEGQNVTLSCEQNLNHDAMYWYRQDPGQGLRLIYYSQIVNDFQKGDIAEGYSVSREKKESFPLTVTSAQKNPTAFYLCASSIGPAGETQYFGPGTRLLVL.

The chain has TRBV6-1 and TRBJ2-7, with a possible D match to TRBD1 (6 bases). In germline, CDR1 is MNHNS, CDR2 SASEGT. There are 14 residues in the CDR3. Between the trimmed V and J ends, which lost 3 bases and 6 bases, there was a span of 15 bases. Here the CDR3 DNA reads TGTGCCAGCAGTGACGACAGGCCCCTCAGCGAGCAGTACTTC. It codes for CASSDDRPLSEQYF.

The V gene is TRBV14, the J gene TRBJ1-1, with 12 bases identical to TRBD1. The CDR3 is made up of 18 amino acids. The germline V gene encodes CDR1 SGHDN and CDR2 FVKESK. V shed 4 bases, J shed 4 bases, and the junction held 13 bases outside the gene matches. The CDR3 sequence is CASSRLWGQGAEGTEAFF. The CDR3 DNA sequence: TGTGCCAGCAGCCGCCTGTGGGGACAGGGGGCAGAGGGCACTGAAGCTTTCTTT.

The chain employs TRBV11-2 and TRBJ2-7; TRBD1 matches 9 bases. Germline V lookup: CDR1 SGHAT, CDR2 FQNNGV. The junction had 17 bases not matched to a gene; V was cut back by 5 bases and J by 3 bases. This CDR3 contains 18 residues. The CDR3 reads CASSGLGTGYFRVYEQYF. The CDR3 DNA is TGTGCCAGCAGCGGATTGGGGACAGGGTACTTTCGTGTCTACGAGCAGTACTTC.

CDR3 sequence (DNA): TGTGCCAGCAGCGTTTCCCTGAGGGGGAATGAGCAGTTCTTC. Its translation is CASSVSLRGNEQFF. V and J are TRBV9 and TRBJ2-1, with D possibly matching TRBD1 (6 bases). The CDR3 runs 14 residues. The germline V and J ends were trimmed by 2 bases and 7 bases, with 13 bases remaining between them. Germline-derived CDR1 and CDR2 are SGDLS and YYNGEE.

The chain employs TRBV12-1 and TRBJ2-5; the DNA was not compared with TRBD2, the D call given in the table. TRBV12-1 is annotated as a pseudogene. The CDR3 is 14 amino acids. The CDR3, as DNA: TGTGCCAGCAGTCTGGACTGGAGAAAAGAGACCCAGTACTTC. Encoded protein: CASSLDWRKETQYF.

This clone appeared a single time. This chain joins TRBV6-1 and TRBJ1-4, with D perhaps TRBD1 (6 bases). The germline V gene encodes CDR1 MNHNS and CDR2 SASEGT. The CDR3 is made up of 15 amino acids. V lost 2 bases to trimming and J lost 7 bases, with 14 bases between them. The CDR3, as DNA: TGTGCCAGCAGTGAATCAGGGGCGAGGCTTGAAAAACTGTTTTTT. As protein: CASSESGARLEKLFF.

For this clone: A junction boundary mismatches the germline segment, possibly from a read error. The chain is built from TRBV7-9 and TRBJ2-7; TRBD2 matches 12 bases. This CDR3 region has 17 residues. CDR1 is SEHNR, CDR2 FQNEAQ, per germline (reference sequence). The DNA for the CDR3 is TGTTCCAGCAGCTCCCGACTAGCGGGAGAATTTCCCCCCGAGCAGTACTTC. Encoded protein: CSSSSRLAGEFPPEQYF.

This sequence joins TRBV5-6 and TRBJ1-1; no firm D call. The germline gives CDR1 SGHDT, CDR2 YYEEEE. This CDR3 has 13 residues. The V end was cut by 2 bases, the J end by 6 bases, with 11 bases between. Here the CDR3 DNA reads TGTGCCAGCAGCTTTAGCGGCCGCTCTGAAGCTTTCTTT. It translates to CASSFSGRSEAFF.

This sequence joins TRBV5-6 and TRBJ2-7, with a tentative D call TRBD2 (6 bases). Germline CDR1 and CDR2: SGHDT and YYEEEE. The CDR3 extends over 12 amino acids. Trimming took 4 bases from V and 3 from J, leaving 8 bases between them. The CDR3 DNA reads TGTGCCAGCAGCGGGGGGATCTACGAGCAGTACTTC. This sequence encodes CASSGGIYEQYF.

This chain uses TRBV9 with TRBJ2-7, with 10 positions matching TRBD1. This CDR3 spans 15 amino acids. The ends lost 2 bases at V and 5 bases at J; junction bases unmatched: 7. Germline assignment: CDR1 SGDLS and CDR2 YYNGEE. The CDR3 DNA reads TGTGCCAGCAGCGTTGCCGGGACAGGGGCCCACGAGCAGTACTTC. This codes for CASSVAGTGAHEQYF.

The rearrangement uses TRBV6-5 and TRBJ2-5, with 7 bases fitting TRBD2. This CDR3 is built from 14 residues. V lost 1 base and J lost 5; bases outside the gene matches: 4. Germline loops: CDR1 MNHEY, CDR2 SVGAGI. The CDR3 loop reads CASSYYRGGETQYF. CDR3 in DNA: TGTGCCAGCAGTTACTATAGGGGAGGGGAGACCCAGTACTTC.

This rearrangement joins TRBV30 to TRBJ1-2; D might be TRBD1 (5 bases). This CDR3 is 13 amino acids long. Trimming cost V 8 bases and J 2 bases, with 15 bases left between them. CDR1 and CDR2 (germline): GTSNPN, SVGIG (reference sequence). In DNA form, the CDR3 reads TGTGCCCGGGGACTCACCTCAAACTATGGCTACACCTTC. This gives the protein CARGLTSNYGYTF.

The chain employs TRBV2 and TRBJ2-3, with 10 bases fitting TRBD2. Per germline, CDR1 SNHLY and CDR2 FYNNEI. The CDR3 covers 16 residues. V lost 3 bases, J lost 2 bases, and 5 bases stayed unmatched. The CDR3 reads CASSELLAGYTDTQYF. CDR3 sequence (DNA): TGTGCCAGCAGTGAGTTACTAGCGGGGTACACAGATACGCAGTATTTT.

This clone was counted only a few times. V and J are TRBV28 and TRBJ1-3; TRBD1 aligns across 7 bases. Germline CDR1 and CDR2: MDHEN and SYDVKM. The CDR3 sequence is 15 residues long. J lost 8 bases, V lost 5 bases, and 12 bases had no gene match. The CDR3 here is CASSILPNRGDTIYF. The CDR3, as DNA: TGTGCCAGCAGTATTCTCCCAAACAGGGGTGACACCATATATTTT.

This clone was seen only once. The chain carries TRBV21-1 and TRBJ2-3; the table's D call TRBD2 went unverified against the DNA. TRBV21-1 is tagged as a pseudogene. The CDR3 is 16 residues long. The CDR3 nucleotides read TGTGCCAGCAGCAAAAGGGGGGGTTGGAGCACAGATACGCAGTATTTT. Its protein is CASSKRGGWSTDTQYF.

V is TRBV7-3 and J is TRBJ2-1; 14 positions agree with TRBD2. CDR3 length equals 14 residues. Germline loops: CDR1 SGHTA, CDR2 FQGTGA. Losses at the gene ends were 2 bases for V and 10 bases for J; bases not matched to a gene: 1. CDR3 DNA: TGTGCCAGCAGCTTAGGACTAGCGGGAGGCGAGCAGTTCTTC. This codes for CASSLGLAGGEQFF.

The CDR3 reads CASSMPTDTLGTEAFF. CDR3 DNA: TGTGCCAGTAGTATGCCAACGGACACCCTAGGGACTGAAGCTTTCTTT. The chain combines TRBV19 with TRBJ1-1; a weak D match, TRBD1 (5 bases). CDR3 length: 16 residues. Germline values: CDR1 LNHDA, CDR2 SQIVND (reference sequence). V shed 3 bases and J shed 5 bases, with 19 bases lying between them.

The genes are TRBV19 and TRBJ2-7; D ambiguous. The CDR3 consists of 17 residues. V dropped 0 bases and J dropped 0 bases, with 15 bases sitting between them. Germline lookup yields CDR1 LNHDA and CDR2 SQIVND (reference sequence). The CDR3 reads CASSIDDSLGGSYEQYF. The CDR3 DNA reads TGTGCCAGTAGTATAGATGACTCCCTGGGTGGCTCCTACGAGCAGTACTTC.

The DNA for the CDR3 is TGTGCCAGCAGCTTTGACAGTTCCGCCTACGAGCAGTACTTC. Amino acid sequence: CASSFDSSAYEQYF. The chain couples TRBV5-4 to TRBJ2-7; D might be TRBD1 (5 bases). The CDR3 extends over 14 amino acids. V lost 2 bases and J lost 2, with 11 bases in between. Germline values: CDR1 SGHNT, CDR2 YYREEE (reference sequence).

The chain carries TRBV7-9 and TRBJ2-1; 8 bases agree with TRBD2. The V gene end was trimmed by 1 base and the J gene end by 7 bases; junction bases not matched to a gene: 9. CDR1 is SEHNR, CDR2 FQNEAQ, per germline (reference sequence). This CDR3 region has 16 residues. This chain's CDR3 is CASSLGPRTGGNEQFF. In nucleotides, the CDR3 is TGTGCCAGCAGCTTAGGTCCACGGACGGGAGGGAATGAGCAGTTCTTC.